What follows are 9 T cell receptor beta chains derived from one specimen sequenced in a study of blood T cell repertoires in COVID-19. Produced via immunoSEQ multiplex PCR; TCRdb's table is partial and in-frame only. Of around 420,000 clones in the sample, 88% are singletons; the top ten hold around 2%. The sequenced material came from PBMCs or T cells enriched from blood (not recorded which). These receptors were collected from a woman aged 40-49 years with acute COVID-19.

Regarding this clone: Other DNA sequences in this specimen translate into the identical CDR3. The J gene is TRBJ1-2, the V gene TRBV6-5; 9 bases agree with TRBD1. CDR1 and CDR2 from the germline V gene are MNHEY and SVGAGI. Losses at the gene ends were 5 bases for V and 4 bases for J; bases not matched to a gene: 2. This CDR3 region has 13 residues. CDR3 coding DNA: TGTGCCAGCAGTCTGACAGGGGGCTATGGCTACACCTTC. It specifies CASSLTGGYGYTF.

The CDR3 nucleotides read TGTGCCAGCGACCAGGGAACAGATACGCAGTATTTT. Protein sequence: CASDQGTDTQYF. The genes are TRBV14 and TRBJ2-3, with D perhaps matching TRBD1 (5 bases). Between the trimmed V and J ends, which lost 8 bases and 3 bases, there was a span of 9 bases. Germline lookup yields CDR1 SGHDN and CDR2 FVKESK. The CDR3 is 12 residues long.

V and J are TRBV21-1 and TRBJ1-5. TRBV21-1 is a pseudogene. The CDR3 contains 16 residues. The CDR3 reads CASSPKSPGGNQPQHF. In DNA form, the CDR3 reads TGTGCCAGCAGCCCTAAGTCGCCGGGGGGGAATCAGCCCCAGCATTTT.

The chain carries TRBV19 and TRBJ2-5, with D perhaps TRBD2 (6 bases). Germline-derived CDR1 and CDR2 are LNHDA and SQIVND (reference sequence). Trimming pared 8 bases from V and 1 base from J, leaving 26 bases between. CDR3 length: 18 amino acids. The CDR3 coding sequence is TGTGCCAGTTCCCCTTTCTTACTGGGGGGTGGGCCCCAAGAGACCCAGTACTTC. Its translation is CASSPFLLGGGPQETQYF. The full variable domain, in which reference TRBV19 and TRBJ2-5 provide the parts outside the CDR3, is DGGITQSPKYLFRKEGQNVTLSCEQNLNHDAMYWYRQDPGQGLRLIYYSQIVNDFQKGDIAEGYSVSREKKESFPLTVTSAQKNPTAFYLCASSPFLLGGGPQETQYFGPGTRLLVL.

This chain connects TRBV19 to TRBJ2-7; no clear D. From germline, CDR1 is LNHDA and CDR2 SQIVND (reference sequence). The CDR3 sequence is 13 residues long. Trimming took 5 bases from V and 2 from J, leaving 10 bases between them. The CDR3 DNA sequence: TGTGCCAGTAGTCCAAGTGGGCCCTACGAGCAGTACTTC. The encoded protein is CASSPSGPYEQYF.

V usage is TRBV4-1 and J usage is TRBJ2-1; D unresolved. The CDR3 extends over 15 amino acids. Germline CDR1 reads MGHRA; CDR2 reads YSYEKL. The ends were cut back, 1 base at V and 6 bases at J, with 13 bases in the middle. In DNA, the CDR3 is TGCGCCAGCAGCCAAGGGATTAGACTGATCAATGAGCAGTTCTTC. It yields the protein CASSQGIRLINEQFF.

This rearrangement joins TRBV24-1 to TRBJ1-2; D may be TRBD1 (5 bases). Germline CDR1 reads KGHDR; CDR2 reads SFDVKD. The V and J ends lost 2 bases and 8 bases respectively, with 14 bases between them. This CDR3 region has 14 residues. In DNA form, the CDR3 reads TGTGCCACCAGTGATTACAGGCAGAAGGGAGGCTACACCTTC. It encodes CATSDYRQKGGYTF.

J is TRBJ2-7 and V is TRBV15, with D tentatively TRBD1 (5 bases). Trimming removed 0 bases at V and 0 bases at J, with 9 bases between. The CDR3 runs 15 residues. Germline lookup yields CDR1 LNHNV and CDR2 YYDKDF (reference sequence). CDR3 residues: CATSRDLGASYEQYF. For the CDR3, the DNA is TGTGCCACCAGCAGAGATCTTGGGGCCTCCTACGAGCAGTACTTC.

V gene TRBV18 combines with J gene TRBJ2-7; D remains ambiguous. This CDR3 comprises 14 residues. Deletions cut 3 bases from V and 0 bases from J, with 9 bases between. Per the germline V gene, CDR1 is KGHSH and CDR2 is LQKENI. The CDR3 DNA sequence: TGTGCCAGCTCACCCCGGGTGGGCTCCTACGAGCAGTACTTC. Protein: CASSPRVGSYEQYF. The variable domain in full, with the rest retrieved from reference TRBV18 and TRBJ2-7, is NAGVMQNPRHLVRRRGQEARLRCSPMKGHSHVYWYRQLPEEGLKFMVYLQKENIIDESGMPKERFSAEFPKEGPSILRIQQVVRGDSAAYFCASSPRVGSYEQYFGPGTRLTVT.